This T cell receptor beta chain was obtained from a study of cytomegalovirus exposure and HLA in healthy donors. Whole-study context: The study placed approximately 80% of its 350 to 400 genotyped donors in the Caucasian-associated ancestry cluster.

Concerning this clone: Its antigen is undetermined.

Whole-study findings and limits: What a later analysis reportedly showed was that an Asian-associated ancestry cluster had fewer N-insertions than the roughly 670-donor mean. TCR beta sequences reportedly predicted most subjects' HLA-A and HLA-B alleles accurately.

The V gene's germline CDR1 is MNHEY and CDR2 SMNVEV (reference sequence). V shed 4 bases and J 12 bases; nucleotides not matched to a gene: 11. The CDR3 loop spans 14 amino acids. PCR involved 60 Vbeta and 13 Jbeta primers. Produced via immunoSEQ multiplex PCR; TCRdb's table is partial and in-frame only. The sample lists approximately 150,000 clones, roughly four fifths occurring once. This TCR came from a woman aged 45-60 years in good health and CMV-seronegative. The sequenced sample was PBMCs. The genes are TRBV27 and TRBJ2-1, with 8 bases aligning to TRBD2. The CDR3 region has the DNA TGTGCCAGCAGTTCCCGGGGGGGCCACGTGGGGCAGTTCTTC. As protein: CASSSRGGHVGQFF.